One T cell receptor (beta chain) is described in this entry. Measured with immunoSEQ multiplex PCR; TCRdb has only the in-frame clones, and not every one. Counted here are approximately 6,700 clones, about three quarters occurring once; the ten biggest clones make up roughly 8%. The sample belongs to a study of immune evolution from preneoplasia to lung adenocarcinoma. The V gene end was trimmed by 1 base and the J gene end by 4 bases; junction bases not matched to a gene: 4. The CDR3 covers 15 residues. Germline CDR1 is SGHDN and CDR2 is FVKESK. The sequence was obtained from a person between 60 and 79 years old with lung adenocarcinoma. V gene TRBV14 combines with J gene TRBJ1-5; 7 nucleotides match TRBD1. What was sequenced was FFPE minimally invasive lung adenocarcinoma tissue. The CDR3 region is CASSQGDSKNQPQHF. The CDR3 bases are TGTGCCAGCAGCCAAGGGGACAGCAAAAATCAGCCCCAGCATTTT.